A selection of T cell receptor beta chains follows, all from one sample in a study of beta chain features in type 1 diabetes. Generated by immunoSEQ multiplex PCR, the TCRdb table keeps only in-frame clones and is missing some. The sample holds 600,000 to 650,000 clones, 15% seen once. Sequencing input: naive CD4+ T cells from blood. These receptors came from a young man in good health. Each CDR3 is given with its conserved first and last residue. A D gene is named only where the DNA matches it firmly. Rows give clone size only sometimes, using once, few, many, or a class for an expanded clone.

TRBV9	TRBJ2-5	few	TRBD2	TGTGCCAGCAGCCAAAGCGGGGGCAGGGAGGAGACCCAGTACTTC	CASSQSGGREETQYF
TRBV7-9	TRBJ2-5	few	-	TGTGCCAGCAGCTTAGGAGGACAGTCTGGGGAGACCCAGTACTTC	CASSLGGQSGETQYF
TRBV5-1	TRBJ2-2	-	-	TGCGCCAGCAAAGAGGTTTTGAACACCGGGGAGCTGTTTTTT	CASKEVLNTGELFF
TRBV30	TRBJ1-2	few	-	TGTGCCTGGAGTGTATCAAAGAGTGCCAGGGGTGTACATGGCTACACCTTC	CAWSVSKSARGVHGYTF
TRBV11-2	TRBJ2-7	few	-	TGTGCCAGCAGCTTAGCGGGAGTCTACGAGCAGTACTTC	CASSLAGVYEQYF
TRBV28	TRBJ2-7	few	-	TGTGCCAGCAGTAGCGTCCCGACGAGCTACGAGCAGTACTTC	CASSSVPTSYEQYF
TRBV10-3	TRBJ2-3	-	TRBD2	TGTGCCATCAGTTCCCTAGCGGCAAGCACAGATACGCAGTATTTT	CAISSLAASTDTQYF
TRBV29-1	TRBJ1-2	-	-	TGCAGCGTTGGGCGGGGGTACTATGGCTACACCTTC	CSVGRGYYGYTF
TRBV25-1	TRBJ2-7	-	-	TGTGCCAGCTTTGAGGGGGACACACGGGGCTCCTACGAGCAGTACTTC	CASFEGDTRGSYEQYF
TRBV6-6	TRBJ1-1	-	TRBD1	TGTGCCAGCAGTTACCTGGACAGGGGAGGGGGCACTGAAGCTTTCTTT	CASSYLDRGGGTEAFF
TRBV9	TRBJ1-5	-	-	TGTGCCAGCAGCGTAAGGGGGGCTAGCAATCAGCCCCAGCATTTT	CASSVRGASNQPQHF
TRBV18	TRBJ2-7	-	-	TGTGCCAGCTCACCGGAGAGGGCCCGGGCCTACGAGCAGTACTTC	CASSPERARAYEQYF
TRBV7-2	TRBJ2-1	-	-	TGTGCCAGCAGCTTAGTTGGGATTTACAATGAGCAGTTCTTC	CASSLVGIYNEQFF
TRBV28	TRBJ2-7	few	TRBD1	TGTGCCAGCAGCCCCCAAGTCGGGACAGGGGGAAGCGAGCAGTACTTC	CASSPQVGTGGSEQYF
TRBV15	TRBJ2-2	few	-	TGTGCCACCAGCAGAATTCCTCTTCCATTCACTCTGAACACCGGGGAGCTGTTTTTT	CATSRIPLPFTLNTGELFF
TRBV15	TRBJ1-6	-	TRBD1	TGTGCCACCAGCAGAGGGGGGACAGGGGAAAGACATTCACCCCTCCACTTT	CATSRGGTGERHSPLHF
TRBV11-2	TRBJ2-1	few	-	TGTGCCAGCAGCTCCCTCAAGGGCTATCTGTCGGCTGAGCAGTTCTTC	CASSSLKGYLSAEQFF
TRBV5-1	TRBJ2-3	few	-	TGCGCCAGCAGCCCGGAGGGAAGCACAGATACGCAGTATTTT	CASSPEGSTDTQYF
TRBV28	TRBJ1-5	-	-	TGTGCCAGCAGCATTCGGGCCGGGAATCAGCCCCAGCATTTT	CASSIRAGNQPQHF